These 7 T cell receptor beta chains were all obtained from the same sample, sequenced in a study of Graves' ophthalmopathy and Graves' hyperthyroidism. Amplification from RNA transcripts yielded the TCR beta CDR3 regions. HTBI-primed first-round RT-PCR preceded second-round multiplex PCR. TCRdb re-called the multiplex PCR reads with MiXCR, one entry per CDR3 protein. The sample yields roughly 420,000 distinct CDR3 sequences, around a fifth seen once. What was sequenced was peripheral blood. These receptors came from a woman between 18 and 29 years old with stable Graves' hyperthyroidism.

This clonotype was picked up many times. This chain links TRBV12-3 or TRBV12-4 with TRBJ2-2; 10 bases line up with TRBD1. V gave up 2 bases and J gave up 5 bases; unmatched junction bases: 5. The CDR3 contains 16 residues. CDR3 loop: CASSLTRTGGTGELFF. The CDR3 DNA is TGTGCCAGCAGTTTAACCCGGACAGGGGGGACCGGGGAGCTGTTTTTT.

The genes are TRBV29-1 and TRBJ1-2; TRBD1 agrees at 8 bases. V shed 6 bases and J 3 bases; nucleotides not matched to a gene: 9. The germline gives CDR1 SQVTM, CDR2 ANQGSEA. The CDR3 contains 14 residues. This chain's CDR3 is CSVDWTGKDYGYTF. The CDR3 coding sequence is TGCAGCGTCGATTGGACAGGGAAAGACTATGGCTACACCTTC.

Regarding this clonotype: A much larger clone differs by one base, so this may be a read error. The CDR3 DNA follows: TGTGCCAGCATCCAAGGAGCATCGGTAACCTACGAGCAGTACTTC. It codes for CASIQGASVTYEQYF. V usage is TRBV3-1 and J usage is TRBJ2-7; D gene unclear. In germline, CDR1 is LGHDT, CDR2 YNNKEL (reference sequence). CDR3 length: 15 residues.

There are many counts of this clonotype. In DNA form, the CDR3 reads TGTGCCAGCAGTCCAGGTTGGGACACTGAAGCTTTCTTT. Its translation: CASSPGWDTEAFF. The chain couples TRBV12-3 or TRBV12-4 to TRBJ1-1; no definite D call. V lost 5 bases and J 3 bases, leaving 10 bases between the germline ends. The CDR3 contains 13 residues.

This clonotype was detected ten times or more. This CDR3 reads CASSLGRPKSGEQYF. CDR3 nucleotide sequence: TGTGCCAGCAGCTTGGGGAGGCCCAAATCGGGAGAGCAGTACTTC. The chain couples TRBV7-2 to TRBJ2-7; D is possibly TRBD2 (6 bases). The CDR3 runs to 15 residues. Germline CDR1 is SGHTA and CDR2 is FQGNSA. The V end was cut by 3 bases, the J end by 7 bases, with 19 bases between.

This clonotype was counted many times. The rearrangement joins TRBV6-1 to TRBJ2-2, with 9 bases lining up with TRBD1. The CDR3 has 15 residues. The V gene's germline CDR1 is MNHNS and CDR2 SASEGT. With V trimmed by 8 bases and J by 13 bases, 17 bases remained unmatched. Here the CDR3 reads CASARDRVVGVVLFF. The CDR3 coding sequence is TGTGCCAGCGCCCGGGACAGGGTAGTGGGGGTAGTGCTGTTTTTT.

This clonotype was counted only a few times. This CDR3 is CASSYSMKQGGSKNIQYF. As DNA, the CDR3 is TGTGCCAGCAGTTACTCGATGAAACAGGGTGGTTCCAAAAACATTCAGTACTTC. V gene TRBV6-2 or TRBV6-3 combines with J gene TRBJ2-4; TRBD1 is a possible D gene (6 bases). V lost 0 bases and J lost 2, with 17 bases in between. Germline CDR1 MNHEY, CDR2 SVGEGT. The CDR3 contains 18 residues.